The rows below give T cell receptor beta chains drawn from one sample of a study of regulatory T cells in long-lasting Graves disease. TCRdb called the multiplex PCR reads again in MiXCR, with one record for every CDR3 protein. Of 600,000 to 800,000 distinct CDR3 sequences listed, about 30% are singletons. Here the sequenced sample was peripheral blood mononuclear cells (PBMCs), taken when the disease was refractory, from a patient treated with antithyroid drugs. Receptors were obtained from a female donor with Graves disease. The CDR3 runs from the conserved cysteine through the conserved F or W. The D gene is left open where the match is weak. Clone size is shown for a subset of rows, as once, few, many or a class of expanded clone.

v_call	clone_size	d_call	j_call	cdr3_nt	cdr3_aa
TRBV6-2/TRBV6-3	few	TRBD1	TRBJ1-1	TGTGCCAGCAGTTATGGACTCACAGGGGTCACTGAAGCTTTCTTT	CASSYGLTGVTEAFF
TRBV6-9	.	TRBD1	TRBJ1-5	TGTGCCAGCAGTTACGCCTACCGGGACAGGGACTATAGCAATCAGCCCCAGCATTTT	CASSYAYRDRDYSNQPQHF
TRBV6-1	many	.	TRBJ2-7	TGTGCCAGCAGTGAGGGGCGACGGGACGAGCAGTACTTC	CASSEGRRDEQYF
TRBV19	.	.	TRBJ1-4	TGTGCCAGTAGTAAAACAGTTTTGGCTAATGAAAAACTGTTTTTT	CASSKTVLANEKLFF
TRBV10-2	many	.	TRBJ1-2	TGCGCCAGCAGTGATCAGTACAGGGCACCCTATGGCTACACCTTC	CASSDQYRAPYGYTF
TRBV6-2/TRBV6-3	few	.	TRBJ1-1	TGTGCCAGCAGTTACTCTCGCCCAGGGAAAGTCACTGAAGCTTTCTTT	CASSYSRPGKVTEAFF
TRBV11-3	.	.	TRBJ2-7	TGTGCCAGCAGCTCCGGCGGGACCAACCACGAGCAGTACTTC	CASSSGGTNHEQYF
TRBV12-3/TRBV12-4	.	.	TRBJ2-3	TGTGCCAGCACCCGACGCCGTGGCCGTCCTGATACGCAGTATTTT	CASTRRRGRPDTQYF
TRBV28	.	.	TRBJ1-1	TGTGCCAGCAGTTTCTCAGCTGAAGCTTTCTTT	CASSFSAEAFF
TRBV28	many	.	TRBJ1-1	TGTGCCAGCAGTCCTGCGGGGGCAACTGAAGCTTTCTTT	CASSPAGATEAFF
TRBV20-1	few	.	TRBJ1-5	TGCAGTGCTAGTATAGGGATAGACCAGCCCCAGCATTTT	CSASIGIDQPQHF
TRBV6-2/TRBV6-3	.	TRBD1	TRBJ1-1	TGTGCCAGCGCCCGGGGAATAGGGACAGGGAATACTGAAGCTTTCTTT	CASARGIGTGNTEAFF
TRBV6-9	.	.	TRBJ1-6	TGTGCCAGCAGTTACTGGGGGGCTACCGATTCACCCCTCCACTTT	CASSYWGATDSPLHF
TRBV9	.	.	TRBJ2-7	TGTGCCAGCAGCCTTCGGGCCGAACTGGGCGAGCAGTACTTC	CASSLRAELGEQYF
TRBV19	.	.	TRBJ2-7	TGTGCCAGTAGTCTAAGGGAGGTCTCCTACGAGCAGTACTTC	CASSLREVSYEQYF
TRBV19	.	.	TRBJ2-5	TGTGCCAGTAGCCCACGGTCGGGAGCCGAGACCCAGTACTTC	CASSPRSGAETQYF
TRBV28	many	TRBD1	TRBJ1-6	TGTGCCAGCAGCATTACAGGGGTTGGCATATCACCCCTCCACTTT	CASSITGVGISPLHF
TRBV30	few	TRBD2	TRBJ2-5	TGTGCCTGGAGCTCCGGGGAGGGCATGCAGACCCAGTACTTC	CAWSSGEGMQTQYF
TRBV12-3/TRBV12-4	.	TRBD1	TRBJ1-1	TGTGCCAGCAGTTCAGGGGGACCGCGCGGAACATATGAAGCTTTCTTT	CASSSGGPRGTYEAFF
TRBV20-1	.	TRBD1	TRBJ1-5	TGCAGTGCTAGAGAAGGCGGGACAGGGAATCAGCCCCAGCATTTT	CSAREGGTGNQPQHF
TRBV6-1	.	TRBD2	TRBJ2-5	TGTGCCAGCAGTAGTACTAGCGGACGACAAGAGACCCAGTACTTC	CASSSTSGRQETQYF
TRBV5-1	.	.	TRBJ1-1	TGCGCCAGCAGCTTGGGTCGGACAGTAAGTATGAACACTGAAGCTTTCTTT	CASSLGRTVSMNTEAFF
TRBV20-1	.	TRBD2	TRBJ2-5	TGCAGTGCGCCGCACGGCGGTAGCGGGAGCGAGACCCAGTACTTC	CSAPHGGSGSETQYF
TRBV19	once	TRBD2	TRBJ2-4	TGTGCCAGTAGTGATCGGGGGGGCAAAAACATTCAGTACTTC	CASSDRGGKNIQYF
TRBV14	.	.	TRBJ1-1	TGTGCCAGCAGCCAAGGGTTTGACTTCTTCAGTGAAGCTTTCTTT	CASSQGFDFFSEAFF
TRBV2	few	.	TRBJ2-3	TGTGCCAGCAGCAAGGGACTCAACACAGATACGCAGTATTTT	CASSKGLNTDTQYF
TRBV4-1	once	TRBD2	TRBJ2-2	TGCGCCAGCAGCCAACTGACTTCCCCGGGGGGAACCGGGGAGCTGTTTTTT	CASSQLTSPGGTGELFF
TRBV10-3	.	.	TRBJ1-5	TGTGCCATCAGTGAAGGCCGGGGCGAGCAGCCCCAGCATTTT	CAISEGRGEQPQHF
TRBV20-1	.	.	TRBJ1-2	TGCAGTGCTAGAGAACCAGGGAGGTATGGCTACACCTTC	CSAREPGRYGYTF
TRBV7-9	few	TRBD2	TRBJ2-3	TGTGCCAGCAGCCAGGGACTAGGTTGGGATACGCAGTATTTT	CASSQGLGWDTQYF
TRBV10-3	few	.	TRBJ1-3	TGTGCCATCAGTGAAGACAGCCCCTCTGGAAACACCATATATTTT	CAISEDSPSGNTIYF
TRBV7-3	few	TRBD2	TRBJ2-7	TGCCCAAGCCAGCGGGAGGATCCCTACGAGCAGTACTTC	CPSQREDPYEQYF
TRBV2	many	.	TRBJ1-2	TGTGCCAGCCGGAGGGAGTATGGCTACACCTTC	CASRREYGYTF
TRBV3-1	many	.	TRBJ1-1	TGTGCCAGCAGCAAGGGGGACCAACCTGAAGCTTTCTTT	CASSKGDQPEAFF
TRBV30	.	TRBD2	TRBJ2-7	TGTGCCTGGAATCCCCCGGGACTAGCATGGTCCTACGAGCAGTACTTC	CAWNPPGLAWSYEQYF
TRBV20-1	.	TRBD1	TRBJ1-6	TGCAGTGCTAGTCTCGAGGACAGGGTTAATTCACCCCTCCACTTT	CSASLEDRVNSPLHF
TRBV6-1	few	TRBD2	TRBJ2-7	TGTGCCAGCAGCACACTAGCGGGAGCGGGGTACGAGCAGTACTTC	CASSTLAGAGYEQYF
TRBV27	many	TRBD1	TRBJ1-5	TGTGCCAGCAGTAAGGGGACAGGGTTCCAGCCCCAGCATTTT	CASSKGTGFQPQHF
TRBV29-1	.	.	TRBJ2-7	TGCAGCGTTATGGCGAGCTCCTACGAGCAGTACTTC	CSVMASSYEQYF
TRBV19	.	.	TRBJ1-1	TGTGCCAGTAGGGGAGGAGAGGCGGGAGACACTGAAGCTTTCTTT	CASRGGEAGDTEAFF
TRBV6-1	many	.	TRBJ1-1	TGTGCCAGCAGCAGACCAGGTCCTAACCAAATACTAGGATACACTGAAGCTTTCTTT	CASSRPGPNQILGYTEAFF
TRBV11-2	many	TRBD2	TRBJ2-7	TGTGCCAGCAGCTTCGAAGCGGGAGGCGGGTACGAGCAGTACTTC	CASSFEAGGGYEQYF
TRBV10-3	.	TRBD1	TRBJ2-7	TGTGCCATCAACCCGACAGGGGGGTCCTACGAGCAGTACTTC	CAINPTGGSYEQYF
TRBV20-1	many	TRBD1	TRBJ1-5	TGCAGTGCTTGGGGAGACAGGGGCAATAATCAGCCCCAGCATTTT	CSAWGDRGNNQPQHF
TRBV9	.	.	TRBJ1-3	TGTGCCAGCAGCGTAGCTACAGGTGGAAACACCATATATTTT	CASSVATGGNTIYF
TRBV7-9	.	.	TRBJ1-1	TGTGCCAGCAGCTTTATGACGGTCACTGAAGCTTTCTTT	CASSFMTVTEAFF
TRBV15	.	.	TRBJ1-5	TGTGCCACCAGCAGAACAAAGCAGGGTACGGGGCCCCAGCATTTT	CATSRTKQGTGPQHF
TRBV6-2/TRBV6-3	.	.	TRBJ2-2	TGTGCCAGCAGTTATCGGGTGGTGGGGGGACAGAACACCGGGGAGCTGTTTTTT	CASSYRVVGGQNTGELFF
TRBV2	.	TRBD1	TRBJ1-5	TGTGCCAGCAGTGTGGGCAGGGGGGAAAATCAGCCCCAGCATTTT	CASSVGRGENQPQHF
TRBV6-1	.	TRBD1	TRBJ1-5	TGTGCCAGCAGCGCGACAGGGGATCGTCAGCCCCAGCATTTT	CASSATGDRQPQHF
TRBV18	.	.	TRBJ1-5	TGTGCCAGCCTTAAGACACTCAATCAGCCCCAGCATTTT	CASLKTLNQPQHF
TRBV20-1	.	TRBD1	TRBJ1-1	TGCAGTGCGGGACAGGGACAGAACACTGAAGCTTTCTTT	CSAGQGQNTEAFF
TRBV11-2	few	.	TRBJ2-7	TGTGCCAGCAGCTTAGACCACTACGAGCAGTACTTC	CASSLDHYEQYF
TRBV2	few	.	TRBJ1-2	TGTGCCAGCTCCCTGACTGGTGGGGTGGGGCTCCTCTATGGCTACACCTTC	CASSLTGGVGLLYGYTF
TRBV27	few	TRBD1	TRBJ1-1	TGTGCCAGCAGACTCTGGGACAGGGGAGGGAACACTGAAGCTTTCTTT	CASRLWDRGGNTEAFF